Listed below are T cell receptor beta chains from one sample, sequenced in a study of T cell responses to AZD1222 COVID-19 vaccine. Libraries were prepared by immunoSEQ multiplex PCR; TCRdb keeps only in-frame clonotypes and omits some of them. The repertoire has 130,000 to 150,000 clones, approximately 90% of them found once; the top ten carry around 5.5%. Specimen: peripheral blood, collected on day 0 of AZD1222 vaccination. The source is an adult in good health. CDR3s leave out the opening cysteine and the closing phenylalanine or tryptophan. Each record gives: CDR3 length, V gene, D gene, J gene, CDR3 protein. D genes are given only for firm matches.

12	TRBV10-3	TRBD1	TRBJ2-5	AISTQGAKETQY
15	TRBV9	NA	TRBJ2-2	ASSVRRTGGTTGELF
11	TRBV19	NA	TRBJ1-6	ARITGDRAPLH
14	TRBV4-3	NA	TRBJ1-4	ASSRFLAVAREKLF
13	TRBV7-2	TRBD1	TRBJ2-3	ASSLGTGVKDTQY
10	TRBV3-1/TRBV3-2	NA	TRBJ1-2	ASSQWSGGYT
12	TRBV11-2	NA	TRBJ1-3	ASCRGTTGNTIY
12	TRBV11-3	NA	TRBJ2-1	ASSPRGSYNEQF
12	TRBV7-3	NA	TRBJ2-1	ASSLSPSYAEQF
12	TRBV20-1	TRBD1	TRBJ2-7	SASDRGELYEQY
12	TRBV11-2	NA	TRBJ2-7	ASSLGQGLNEQY
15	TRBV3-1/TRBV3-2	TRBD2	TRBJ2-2	ASSPGGGLAKSGELF
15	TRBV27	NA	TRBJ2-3	ASSTNRRAGFADTQY
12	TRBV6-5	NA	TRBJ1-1	ASIKQGLNTEAF
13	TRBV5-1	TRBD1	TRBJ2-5	ASSPLLTGPETQY